This is a list of T cell receptor beta chains from one sample in a study of T-cell reconstitution after alpha-beta-depleted transplantation in children. TCRdb called the PCR reads again in MiXCR, with one record for every CDR3 protein. Among about 900,000 distinct CDR3 sequences listed, roughly 29% were seen once. The specimen comprised PBMCs, mostly from graft donor cells, sampled 360 days after TCRalphabeta/CD19-depleted stem cell transplant. The receptors come from a boy in the first two years of life who had a stem cell transplant for SCID, so the T cells may come from the graft donor. CDR3s include the opening cysteine and the closing phenylalanine or tryptophan. D genes are given only for firm matches. Only part of the rows carry a size: once, few, many, or a class if the clone is expanded.

d_call	cdr3_length	v_call	j_call	clone_size	cdr3_aa	cdr3_nt
NA	14	TRBV5-1	TRBJ2-5	NA	CASSLSSYLETQYF	TGCGCCAGCAGCTTGTCCTCGTACCTCGAGACCCAGTACTTC
TRBD2	15	TRBV6-1	TRBJ2-2	NA	CASSEPSGSPGELFF	TGTGCCAGCAGTGAACCCAGCGGGAGTCCCGGGGAGCTGTTTTTT
TRBD2	18	TRBV2	TRBJ2-1	NA	CASPLSGGAPSSYNEQFF	TGTGCCAGCCCCCTCAGCGGGGGCGCCCCAAGCTCCTACAATGAGCAGTTCTTC
NA	12	TRBV27	TRBJ2-2	many	CASSTNTGELFF	TGTGCCAGCAGCACGAACACCGGGGAGCTGTTTTTT
NA	14	TRBV27	TRBJ1-1	NA	CASSFAGRRTEAFF	TGTGCCAGCAGTTTCGCGGGGAGAAGGACTGAAGCTTTCTTT
NA	14	TRBV9	TRBJ2-1	NA	CASSAPSSYNEQFF	TGTGCCAGCAGCGCTCCGAGCTCCTACAATGAGCAGTTCTTC
TRBD2	15	TRBV4-1	TRBJ2-7	NA	CASSQVPGGSYEQYF	TGCGCCAGCAGCCAAGTCCCGGGGGGCTCCTACGAGCAGTACTTC
NA	15	TRBV7-7	TRBJ2-5	NA	CASSLAGLEEETQYF	TGTGCCAGCAGCTTAGCGGGGCTAGAGGAAGAGACCCAGTACTTC
TRBD2	15	TRBV20-1	TRBJ2-1	few	CSARRLAGDFGEQFF	TGCAGTGCTAGACGACTAGCTGGGGACTTTGGAGAGCAGTTCTTC
NA	17	TRBV7-2	TRBJ2-1	NA	CASTLGLASELYNEQFF	TGTGCCAGCACTCTAGGGCTGGCGAGCGAGCTCTACAATGAGCAGTTCTTC
TRBD1	14	TRBV12-3/TRBV12-4	TRBJ1-2	NA	CASKNRGPIYGYTF	TGTGCCAGCAAAAATAGGGGGCCAATCTATGGCTACACCTTC
NA	16	TRBV5-5	TRBJ2-2	NA	CASSPPGRENTGELFF	TGTGCCAGCAGCCCTCCGGGACGGGAAAACACCGGGGAGCTGTTTTTT
NA	15	TRBV7-8	TRBJ1-4	few	CASSLGAGPLEKLFF	TGTGCCAGCAGCTTAGGGGCGGGACCCCTTGAAAAACTGTTTTTT
NA	15	TRBV5-5	TRBJ2-7	NA	CASSLVPGQIYEQYF	TGTGCCAGCAGCTTGGTCCCGGGACAAATTTACGAGCAGTACTTC
TRBD1	15	TRBV15	TRBJ2-5	NA	CATSGPGQGQLTQYF	TGTGCCACCAGCGGACCGGGACAGGGTCAGTTAACCCAGTACTTC
TRBD1	14	TRBV7-9	TRBJ2-7	NA	CASSLTDRNYEQYF	TGTGCCAGCAGCCTTACGGACAGGAACTACGAGCAGTACTTC
NA	13	TRBV29-1	TRBJ2-2	few	CSGRDSGTGELFF	TGCAGCGGCCGGGACAGCGGGACCGGGGAGCTGTTTTTT
TRBD1	18	TRBV6-2/TRBV6-3	TRBJ1-5	NA	CASRRTGGLFYSNQPQHF	TGTGCCAGCAGACGGACAGGGGGCCTTTTCTATAGCAATCAGCCCCAGCATTTT
NA	14	TRBV5-1	TRBJ1-2	few	CASSGHTLNYGYTF	TGCGCCAGCAGCGGACATACCCTTAACTATGGCTACACCTTC
NA	14	TRBV9	TRBJ2-5	NA	CASSVESSVETQYF	TGTGCCAGCAGCGTAGAAAGTAGTGTGGAGACCCAGTACTTC
NA	15	TRBV12-3/TRBV12-4	TRBJ2-5	many	CASSLEFWAQETQYF	TGTGCCAGCAGTTTAGAGTTCTGGGCTCAAGAGACCCAGTACTTC
NA	15	TRBV20-1	TRBJ2-3	NA	CSAIHSGQQSDTQYF	TGCAGTGCTATCCATAGCGGACAACAGTCAGATACGCAGTATTTT
NA	15	TRBV9	TRBJ2-3	NA	CASSVGLPPTDTQYF	TGTGCCAGCAGCGTTGGTCTACCCCCCACAGATACGCAGTATTTT
NA	18	TRBV11-1	TRBJ2-1	few	CASSSLFQLPASNNEQFF	TGTGCCAGCAGCTCCCTTTTCCAACTGCCCGCCTCTAACAATGAGCAGTTCTTC
NA	16	TRBV7-3	TRBJ2-1	few	CASSFTTAPSFNEQFF	TGTGCCAGCAGCTTCACGACTGCCCCCAGCTTCAATGAGCAGTTCTTC
NA	15	TRBV7-2	TRBJ2-1	NA	CASSLRDTGPNEQFF	TGTGCCAGCAGCCTCCGGGACACCGGCCCCAATGAGCAGTTCTTC
NA	11	TRBV10-3	TRBJ2-7	many	CAIGSGYEQYF	TGTGCCATCGGGTCGGGGTACGAGCAGTACTTC
NA	14	TRBV30	TRBJ2-1	NA	CAWTQLAPVSEQFF	TGTGCCTGGACTCAGCTAGCCCCTGTCTCTGAGCAGTTCTTC
NA	13	TRBV5-1	TRBJ1-1	NA	CASSLNGVTEAFF	TGCGCCAGCAGCTTGAATGGAGTTACTGAAGCTTTCTTT
TRBD1	14	TRBV28	TRBJ2-7	NA	CASSLHPPGGEQYF	TGTGCCAGCAGTTTGCATCCCCCAGGGGGCGAGCAGTACTTC
TRBD1	15	TRBV6-5	TRBJ2-5	few	CASSYWTGGRQTQYF	TGTGCCAGCAGTTATTGGACAGGGGGGAGGCAGACCCAGTACTTC
NA	18	TRBV18	TRBJ2-7	few	CASSPCMPCWSVPYEQYF	TGTGCCAGCTCACCTTGTATGCCGTGCTGGTCAGTGCCCTACGAGCAGTACTTC
NA	15	TRBV4-1	TRBJ2-7	NA	CASSQASQGGYEQYF	TGCGCCAGCAGCCAAGCCTCCCAGGGGGGCTACGAGCAGTACTTC
TRBD1	15	TRBV2	TRBJ2-7	NA	CASSPRTGTNYEQYF	TGTGCCAGCAGTCCGAGGACAGGAACAAACTACGAGCAGTACTTC
NA	14	TRBV5-5	TRBJ2-7	many	CASSLAGLPYEQYF	TGTGCCAGCAGCTTAGCTGGTCTACCCTACGAGCAGTACTTC
TRBD1	15	TRBV12-3/TRBV12-4	TRBJ2-1	NA	CASRPDRENGNEQFF	TGTGCCAGCAGGCCTGACAGGGAAAACGGAAATGAGCAGTTCTTC
NA	15	TRBV5-1	TRBJ1-4	few	CASSLETVPNEKLFF	TGCGCCAGCAGCTTGGAGACAGTACCGAATGAAAAACTGTTTTTT
NA	17	TRBV5-1	TRBJ2-5	NA	CASSLARGGSTGETQYF	TGCGCCAGCAGCTTGGCCAGGGGTGGGTCTACAGGAGAGACCCAGTACTTC
NA	14	TRBV18	TRBJ1-2	few	CASSRLEGAYGYTF	TGTGCCAGCTCACGATTAGAGGGAGCCTATGGCTACACCTTC
NA	14	TRBV12-3/TRBV12-4	TRBJ2-3	few	CASSLLGGVDTQYF	TGTGCCAGCAGTTTATTGGGGGGAGTAGATACGCAGTATTTT
NA	15	TRBV5-1	TRBJ2-1	few	CASSLSEKGFHEQFF	TGCGCCAGCAGCTTGTCTGAGAAGGGCTTCCATGAGCAGTTCTTC
NA	13	TRBV18	TRBJ1-6	few	CASSRNNGSPLHF	TGTGCCAGCTCACGAAACAACGGCTCACCCCTCCACTTT
NA	11	TRBV2	TRBJ2-5	NA	CASSADRTQYF	TGTGCCAGCAGTGCGGATCGGACCCAGTACTTC
TRBD1	17	TRBV7-2	TRBJ2-1	NA	CASSTRTGMSSYNEQFF	TGTGCCAGCAGCACCCGGACAGGGATGAGCTCCTACAATGAGCAGTTCTTC
NA	13	TRBV20-1	TRBJ2-7	NA	CSAKDWTPGEQYF	TGCAGTGCTAAAGACTGGACACCGGGCGAGCAGTACTTC
TRBD1	16	TRBV28	TRBJ2-5	few	CASSNPRTGVAETQYF	TGTGCCAGCAGTAACCCTCGGACAGGGGTCGCGGAGACCCAGTACTTC
NA	15	TRBV20-1	TRBJ2-1	NA	CSALERDWEYNEQFF	TGCAGTGCTCTAGAGAGGGACTGGGAATACAATGAGCAGTTCTTC
NA	13	TRBV12-3/TRBV12-4	TRBJ2-1	few	CATTGELGNEQFF	TGTGCCACCACCGGGGAGTTGGGCAATGAGCAGTTCTTC